These 14 T cell receptor beta chains were sequenced from one sample in a study of T-cell reconstitution after alpha-beta-depleted transplantation in children. Preparation of the TCRbeta library involved a method that used unique molecular identifiers. TCRdb reanalysed the PCR reads using MiXCR and keeps one entry per CDR3 protein. Of over 550,000 distinct CDR3 sequences listed, 10% are singletons. The sample consisted of PBMCs from the stem cell graft donor, taken from the stem cell graft. The receptors here all came from a human donor who donated a stem cell graft to a child with acute myeloid leukemia.

This clonotype was seen many times. The gene calls are TRBV20-1 and TRBJ2-7; the D gene could be TRBD1 or TRBD2 (5 bases each). This CDR3 comprises 13 residues. Germline CDR1 reads DFQATT; CDR2 reads SNEGSKA (reference sequence). Trimming left V 5 bases short and J 2 bases short, with 13 bases between. CDR3 nucleotide sequence: TGCAGTGCTGGCCGGGACGGAGCCTACGAGCAGTACTTC. Its protein product is CSAGRDGAYEQYF.

The V gene is TRBV7-6, the J gene TRBJ2-7; TRBD1 agrees at 7 bases. The germline V gene has CDR1 SGHVS and CDR2 FNYEAQ. V shed 1 base and J 4 bases; nucleotides not matched to a gene: 7. The CDR3 length is 15 residues. Written as DNA, the CDR3 is TGTGCCAGCAGCTTAGAAGGGGGCGCTAGATACGAGCAGTACTTC. It specifies CASSLEGGARYEQYF.

This clonotype showed up many times. One base away lies a much larger clone, so this may be a sequencing read error. Since no conserved phenylalanine or tryptophan closes the CDR3, a read error is the likely cause. V usage is TRBV6-4 and J usage is TRBJ2-1; no reliable D call. The CDR3 consists of 14 residues. Trimming took 4 bases from V and 4 from J, leaving 11 bases between them. Germline-derived CDR1 and CDR2 are MRHNA and SNTAGT. The CDR3 DNA is TGTGCCAGCAGTGGGGAAGTCGGGTACAATGAGCAGTTCTTG. This codes for CASSGEVGYNEQFL.

The chain has TRBV7-3 and TRBJ2-1; 7 bases are a match to TRBD1. Germline V gives CDR1 SGHTA, CDR2 FQGTGA. The CDR3 covers 14 residues. J was trimmed by 7 bases and V by 5 bases; bases with no gene match: 8. The chain's CDR3 is CASSPNKGANEQFF. CDR3 nucleotide sequence: TGTGCCAGCAGCCCAAATAAGGGGGCGAATGAGCAGTTCTTC.

The chain employs TRBV10-3 and TRBJ2-5; no firm D call. The CDR3 is 11 residues long. Trimming took off 8 bases at V and 8 bases at J, with 12 bases between the two ends. Germline values: CDR1 ENHRY, CDR2 SYGVKD. The CDR3: CAIDRESTQYF. For the CDR3, the DNA is TGTGCCATCGACCGCGAGAGTACCCAGTACTTC.

There are many counts of this clonotype. This chain uses TRBV5-1 with TRBJ2-7, with a possible D match to TRBD1 (5 bases). Germline CDR1 reads SGHRS; CDR2 reads YFSETQ. V dropped 2 bases and J dropped 3 bases, with 21 bases sitting between them. This CDR3 has 17 amino acids. The CDR3 region is CASSFFHRQTINYEQYF. CDR3 DNA sequence: TGCGCCAGCAGCTTCTTTCATAGACAGACCATTAACTACGAGCAGTACTTC.

The genes are TRBV12-3 or TRBV12-4 and TRBJ2-7, with D perhaps matching TRBD1 or TRBD2 (5 bases each). The germline V and J ends were trimmed by 3 bases and 2 bases, with 11 bases remaining between them. The CDR3 has 14 residues. This chain's CDR3 is CASSFGTQAYEQYF. The DNA for the CDR3 is TGTGCCAGCAGTTTCGGGACCCAGGCCTACGAGCAGTACTTC.

The table lists this clonotype with many counts. The junction does not match germline at one end; this may be a read error. The rearrangement uses TRBV12-3 or TRBV12-4 and TRBJ2-7; 9 bases agree with TRBD2. The CDR3 runs 13 residues. The CDR3 region has the DNA TGTGCCAGCAGTCTAGCGGGAAACTACGAGCAGTACTTC. Its translation: CASSLAGNYEQYF.

This sequence joins TRBV6-2 or TRBV6-3 and TRBJ2-1; D might be TRBD2 (5 bases). The germline V and J ends were trimmed by 6 bases and 6 bases, with 15 bases remaining between them. CDR1 is MNHEY and CDR2 is SVGEGT in the germline V gene. This CDR3 has 14 residues. The CDR3, as DNA: TGTGCCAGCAGCAAAGTGGCACGGGGCAATGAGCAGTTCTTC. This sequence encodes CASSKVARGNEQFF.

This clonotype was counted only a few times. The V and J genes are TRBV7-2 and TRBJ2-7; unclear D gene. V was clipped by 4 bases and J by 8 bases, with 12 bases between them. This CDR3 contains 12 residues. Germline V gene data show CDR1 as SGHTA and CDR2 as FQGNSA. CDR3 nucleotides: TGTGCCAGCAGCTCGATTCGAAGACAGCAGTACTTC. Protein sequence: CASSSIRRQQYF.

This chain uses TRBV5-1 with TRBJ2-2, with TRBD1 as a possible D gene (5 bases). V lost 4 bases to trimming and J lost 4 bases, with 8 bases between them. This CDR3 contains 13 residues. In germline, CDR1 is SGHRS, CDR2 YFSETQ. The CDR3 is CASSADTTGELFF. CDR3 sequence (DNA): TGCGCCAGCAGCGCGGACACCACCGGGGAGCTGTTTTTT.

This chain connects TRBV24-1 to TRBJ2-1; D might be TRBD1 or TRBD2, each matching 6 bases. The ends were cut back, 3 bases at V and 1 base at J, with 15 bases in the middle. From germline, CDR1 is KGHDR and CDR2 SFDVKD. There are 17 residues in the CDR3. In DNA, the CDR3 is TGTGCCACCAGTGATCCGGGGGCGGCGGAATCCTACAATGAGCAGTTCTTC. This encodes CATSDPGAAESYNEQFF.

This clonotype was observed a handful of times. The chain employs TRBV5-6 and TRBJ2-3, with no clear D. This CDR3 spans 12 amino acids. The germline V gene has CDR1 SGHDT and CDR2 YYEEEE. Trimming removed 7 bases at V and 1 base at J, with 7 bases between. The CDR3 bases are TGTGCCAGCGCCCCAGGCACAGATACGCAGTATTTT. As protein: CASAPGTDTQYF.

The table lists this clonotype with many counts. J is TRBJ2-5 and V is TRBV6-5; 7 positions agree with TRBD1. The CDR3 is 16 amino acids. J was trimmed by 5 bases and V by 3 bases; bases with no gene match: 12. The germline CDR1 and CDR2 sequences are MNHEY and SVGAGI. CDR3 sequence (DNA): TGTGCCAGCAGTTATGGCAGGGGGAACGCTCGGGAGACCCAGTACTTC. Translating it yields CASSYGRGNARETQYF.